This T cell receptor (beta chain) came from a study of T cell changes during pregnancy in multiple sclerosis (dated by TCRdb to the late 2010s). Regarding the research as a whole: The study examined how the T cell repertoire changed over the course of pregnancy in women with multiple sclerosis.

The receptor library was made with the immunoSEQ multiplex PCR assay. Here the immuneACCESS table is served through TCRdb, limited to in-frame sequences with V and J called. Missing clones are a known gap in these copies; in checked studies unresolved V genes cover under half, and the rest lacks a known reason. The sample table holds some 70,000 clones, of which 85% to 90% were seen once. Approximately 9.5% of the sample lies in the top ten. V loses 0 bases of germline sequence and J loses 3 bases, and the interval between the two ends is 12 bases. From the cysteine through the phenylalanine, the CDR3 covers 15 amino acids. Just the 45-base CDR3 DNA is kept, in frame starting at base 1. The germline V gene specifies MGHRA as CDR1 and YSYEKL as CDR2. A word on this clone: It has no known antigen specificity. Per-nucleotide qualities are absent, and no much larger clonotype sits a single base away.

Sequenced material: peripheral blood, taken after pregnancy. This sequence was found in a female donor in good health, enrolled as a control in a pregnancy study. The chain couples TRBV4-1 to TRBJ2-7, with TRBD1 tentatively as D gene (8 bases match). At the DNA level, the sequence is TGCGCCAGCAGCCAAGACGGGGGGACAGGCTACGAGCAGTACTTC. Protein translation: CASSQDGGTGYEQYF.